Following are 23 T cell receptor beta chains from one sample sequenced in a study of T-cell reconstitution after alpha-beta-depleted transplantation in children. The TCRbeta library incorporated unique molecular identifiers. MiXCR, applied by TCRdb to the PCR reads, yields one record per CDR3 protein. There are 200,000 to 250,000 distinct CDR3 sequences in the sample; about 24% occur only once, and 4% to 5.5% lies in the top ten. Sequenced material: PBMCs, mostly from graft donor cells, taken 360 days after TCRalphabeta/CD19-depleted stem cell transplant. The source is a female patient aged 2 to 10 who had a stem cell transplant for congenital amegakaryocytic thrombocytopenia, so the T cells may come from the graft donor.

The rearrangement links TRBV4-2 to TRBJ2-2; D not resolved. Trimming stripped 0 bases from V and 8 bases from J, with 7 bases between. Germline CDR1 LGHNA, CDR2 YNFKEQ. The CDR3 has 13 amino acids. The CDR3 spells CASSQDPPGELFF. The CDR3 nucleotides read TGTGCCAGCAGCCAAGATCCCCCGGGGGAGCTGTTTTTT.

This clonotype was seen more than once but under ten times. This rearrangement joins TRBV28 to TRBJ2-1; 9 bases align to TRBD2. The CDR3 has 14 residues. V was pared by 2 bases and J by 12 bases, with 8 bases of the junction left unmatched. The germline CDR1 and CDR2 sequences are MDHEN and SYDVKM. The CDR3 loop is CASSLGAGGRVQFF. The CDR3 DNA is TGTGCCAGCAGTTTAGGGGCGGGAGGGAGAGTGCAGTTCTTC.

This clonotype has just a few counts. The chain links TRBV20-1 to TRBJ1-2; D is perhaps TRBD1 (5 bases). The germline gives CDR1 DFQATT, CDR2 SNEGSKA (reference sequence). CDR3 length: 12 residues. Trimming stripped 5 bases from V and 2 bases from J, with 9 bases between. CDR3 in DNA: TGCAGTGCTGCCGACAGAAACTATGGCTACACCTTC. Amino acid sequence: CSAADRNYGYTF.

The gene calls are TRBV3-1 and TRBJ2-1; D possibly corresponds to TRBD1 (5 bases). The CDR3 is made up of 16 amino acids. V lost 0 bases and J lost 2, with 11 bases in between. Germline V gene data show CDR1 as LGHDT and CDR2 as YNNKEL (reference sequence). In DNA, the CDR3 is TGTGCCAGCAGCCAAGACAGGGTATTCACCTACAATGAGCAGTTCTTC. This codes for CASSQDRVFTYNEQFF.

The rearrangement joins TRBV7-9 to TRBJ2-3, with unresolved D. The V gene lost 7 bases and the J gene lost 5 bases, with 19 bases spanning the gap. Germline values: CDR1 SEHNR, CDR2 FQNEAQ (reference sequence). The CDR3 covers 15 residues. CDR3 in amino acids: CASTPAPIGKDTQYF. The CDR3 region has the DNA TGTGCCAGCACCCCTGCCCCGATCGGAAAAGATACGCAGTATTTT.

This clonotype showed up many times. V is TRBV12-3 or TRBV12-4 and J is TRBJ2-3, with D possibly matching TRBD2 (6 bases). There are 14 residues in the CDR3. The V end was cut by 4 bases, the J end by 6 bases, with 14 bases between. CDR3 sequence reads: CASSSRTTWDTQYF. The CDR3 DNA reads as TGTGCCAGCAGTTCCAGGACTACTTGGGATACGCAGTATTTT.

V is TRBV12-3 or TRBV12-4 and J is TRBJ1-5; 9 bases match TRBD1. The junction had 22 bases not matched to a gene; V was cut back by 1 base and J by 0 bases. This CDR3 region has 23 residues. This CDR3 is CASSLVPPWVGTGPRYSNQPQHF. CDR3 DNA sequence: TGTGCCAGCAGTTTAGTCCCCCCATGGGTGGGGACAGGGCCTCGGTATAGCAATCAGCCCCAGCATTTT.

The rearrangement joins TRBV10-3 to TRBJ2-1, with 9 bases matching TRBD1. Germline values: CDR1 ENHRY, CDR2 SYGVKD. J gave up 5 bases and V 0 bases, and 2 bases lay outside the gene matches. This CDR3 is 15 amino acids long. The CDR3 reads CAISESGQGHNEQFF. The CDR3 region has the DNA TGTGCCATCAGTGAGTCGGGACAGGGTCACAATGAGCAGTTCTTC.

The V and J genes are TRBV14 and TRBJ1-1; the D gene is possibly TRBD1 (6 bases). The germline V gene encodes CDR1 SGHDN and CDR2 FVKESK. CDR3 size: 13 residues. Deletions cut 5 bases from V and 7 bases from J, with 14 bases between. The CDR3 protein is CASSKGGRGEAFF. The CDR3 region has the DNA TGTGCCAGCAGCAAAGGGGGGAGGGGTGAAGCTTTCTTT.

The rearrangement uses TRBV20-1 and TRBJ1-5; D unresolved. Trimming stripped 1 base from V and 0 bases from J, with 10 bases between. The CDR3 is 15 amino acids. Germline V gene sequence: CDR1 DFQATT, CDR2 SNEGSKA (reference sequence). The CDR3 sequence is CSARGGHYSNQPQHF. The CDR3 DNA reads TGCAGTGCTAGAGGCGGTCACTATAGCAATCAGCCCCAGCATTTT.

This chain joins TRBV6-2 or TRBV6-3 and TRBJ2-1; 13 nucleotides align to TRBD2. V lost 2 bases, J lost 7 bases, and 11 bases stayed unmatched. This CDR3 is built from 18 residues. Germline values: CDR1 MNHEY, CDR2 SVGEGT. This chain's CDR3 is CASSYPTSGRASGNEQFF. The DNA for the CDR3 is TGTGCCAGCAGTTACCCTACTAGCGGGAGGGCTTCAGGGAATGAGCAGTTCTTC.

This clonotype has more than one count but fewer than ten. Here the CDR3 reads CASRPPSTDTQYF. CDR3 bases: TGTGCCAGCAGACCACCTAGCACAGATACGCAGTATTTT. V is TRBV6-2 or TRBV6-3 and J is TRBJ2-3; D unclear. This CDR3 contains 13 residues. V lost 6 bases and J lost 0, with 7 bases in between. CDR1 and CDR2 from the germline V gene are MNHEY and SVGEGT.

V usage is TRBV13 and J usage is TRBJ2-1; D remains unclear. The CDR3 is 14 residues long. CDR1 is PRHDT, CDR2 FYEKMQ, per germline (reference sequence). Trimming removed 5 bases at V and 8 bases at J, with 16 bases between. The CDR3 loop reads CASSLELVLDEQFF. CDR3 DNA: TGTGCCAGCAGCCTAGAATTGGTGCTGGATGAGCAGTTCTTC.

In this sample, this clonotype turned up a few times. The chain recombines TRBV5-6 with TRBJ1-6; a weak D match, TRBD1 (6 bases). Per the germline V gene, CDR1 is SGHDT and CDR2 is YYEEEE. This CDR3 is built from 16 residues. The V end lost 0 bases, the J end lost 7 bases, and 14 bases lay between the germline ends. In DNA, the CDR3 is TGTGCCAGCAGCTTGGACCAGGGGATGGGCAATTCACCCCTCCACTTT. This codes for CASSLDQGMGNSPLHF.

The CDR3 sequence: CASSDNSGSFNEQYF. The CDR3, as DNA: TGTGCCAGCAGTGACAATAGCGGGAGTTTCAACGAGCAGTACTTC. This chain links TRBV6-2 or TRBV6-3 with TRBJ2-7, with 9 bases lining up with TRBD2. The ends lost 5 bases at V and 5 bases at J; junction bases unmatched: 10. Germline V gene data show CDR1 as MNHEY and CDR2 as SVGEGT. CDR3 length equals 15 residues.

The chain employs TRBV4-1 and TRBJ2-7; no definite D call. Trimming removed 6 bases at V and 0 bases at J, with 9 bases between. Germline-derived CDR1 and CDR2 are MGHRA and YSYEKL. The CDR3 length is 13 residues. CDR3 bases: TGCGCCAGCAGTATCGGGCCCTCCTACGAGCAGTACTTC. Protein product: CASSIGPSYEQYF.

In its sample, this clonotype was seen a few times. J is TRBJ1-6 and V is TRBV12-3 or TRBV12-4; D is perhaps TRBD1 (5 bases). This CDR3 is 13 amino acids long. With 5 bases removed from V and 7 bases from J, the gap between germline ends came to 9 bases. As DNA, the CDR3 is TGTGCCAGCAGTGTAGGGGAAAATTCACCCCTCCACTTT. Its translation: CASSVGENSPLHF.

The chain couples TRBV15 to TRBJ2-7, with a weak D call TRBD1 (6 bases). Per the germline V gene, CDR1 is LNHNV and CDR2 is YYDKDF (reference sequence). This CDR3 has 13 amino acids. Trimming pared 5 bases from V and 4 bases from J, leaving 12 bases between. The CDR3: CATSGGYSYEQYF. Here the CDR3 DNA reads TGTGCCACCAGCGGGGGCTATTCGTACGAGCAGTACTTC.

CDR3: CASGVRGTFYEQYF. CDR3 in DNA: TGTGCCAGTGGGGTCCGAGGGACCTTTTACGAGCAGTACTTC. The genes are TRBV27 and TRBJ2-7; D possibly matches TRBD1 or TRBD2 (5 bases each). CDR1 is MNHEY and CDR2 is SMNVEV in the germline V gene (reference sequence). V lost 9 bases and J lost 4, with 19 bases in between. CDR3 length equals 14 residues.

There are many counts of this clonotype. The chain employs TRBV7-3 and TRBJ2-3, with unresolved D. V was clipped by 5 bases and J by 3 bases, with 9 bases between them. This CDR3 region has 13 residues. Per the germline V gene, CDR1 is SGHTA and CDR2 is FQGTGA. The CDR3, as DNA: TGTGCCAGCAGCCTGGTTCGGACAGATACGCAGTATTTT. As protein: CASSLVRTDTQYF.

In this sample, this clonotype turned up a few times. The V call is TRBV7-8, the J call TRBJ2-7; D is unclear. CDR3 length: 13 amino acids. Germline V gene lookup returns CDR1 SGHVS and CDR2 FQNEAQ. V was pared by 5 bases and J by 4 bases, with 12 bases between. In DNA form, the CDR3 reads TGTGCCAGCAGCGTAACGATGAATTACGAGCAGTACTTC. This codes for CASSVTMNYEQYF.

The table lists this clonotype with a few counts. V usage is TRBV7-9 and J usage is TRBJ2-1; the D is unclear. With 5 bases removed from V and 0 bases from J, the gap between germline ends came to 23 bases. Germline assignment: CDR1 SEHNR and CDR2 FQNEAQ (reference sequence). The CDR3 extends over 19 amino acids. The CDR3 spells CASSPSPPYPPSSYNEQFF. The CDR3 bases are TGTGCCAGCAGCCCATCCCCTCCTTACCCACCGAGCTCCTACAATGAGCAGTTCTTC.

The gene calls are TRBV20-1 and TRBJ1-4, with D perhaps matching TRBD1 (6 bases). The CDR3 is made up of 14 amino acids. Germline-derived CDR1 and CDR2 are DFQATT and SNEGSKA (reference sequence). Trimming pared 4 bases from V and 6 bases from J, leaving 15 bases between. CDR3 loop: CSAIYLTGDEKLFF. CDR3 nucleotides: TGCAGTGCTATTTACCTGACAGGCGATGAAAAACTGTTTTTT.